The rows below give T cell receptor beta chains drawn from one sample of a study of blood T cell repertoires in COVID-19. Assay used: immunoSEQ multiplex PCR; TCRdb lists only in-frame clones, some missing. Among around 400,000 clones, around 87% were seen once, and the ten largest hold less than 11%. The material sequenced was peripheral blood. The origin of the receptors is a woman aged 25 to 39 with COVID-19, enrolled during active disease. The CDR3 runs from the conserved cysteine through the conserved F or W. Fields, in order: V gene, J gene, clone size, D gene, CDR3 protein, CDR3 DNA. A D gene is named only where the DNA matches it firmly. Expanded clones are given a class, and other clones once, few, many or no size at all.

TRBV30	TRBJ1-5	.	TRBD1	CAWARTGVEPQHF	TGTGCCTGGGCCCGGACAGGGGTTGAGCCCCAGCATTTT
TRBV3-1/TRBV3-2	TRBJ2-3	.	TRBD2	CASSPGTSGNTDTQYF	TGTGCCAGCAGCCCCGGGACTAGCGGGAATACAGATACGCAGTATTTT
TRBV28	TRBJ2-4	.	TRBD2	CASSPPGGRGDIQYF	TGTGCCAGCAGTCCCCCCGGGGGGAGAGGAGACATTCAGTACTTC
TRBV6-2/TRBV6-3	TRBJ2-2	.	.	CASSPLAPLSTGELFF	TGTGCCAGCAGTCCACTAGCCCCTCTGAGCACCGGGGAGCTGTTTTTT
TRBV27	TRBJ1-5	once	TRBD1	CASSPGTGVRGPQHF	TGTGCCAGCAGTCCGGGGACAGGGGTCCGAGGGCCCCAGCATTTT
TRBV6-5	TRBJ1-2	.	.	CASRTGQRYGYTF	TGTGCCAGCAGAACAGGACAGCGCTATGGCTACACCTTC
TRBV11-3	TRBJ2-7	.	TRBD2	CASRAGTSGNPYEQYF	TGTGCCAGCAGGGCCGGGACTAGCGGGAACCCCTACGAGCAGTACTTC
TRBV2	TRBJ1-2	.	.	CASTPITWNYGYTF	TGTGCCAGCACCCCCATAACATGGAACTATGGCTACACCTTC
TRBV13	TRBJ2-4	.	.	CASSSSGWGGENIQYF	TGTGCCAGCAGCTCATCCGGATGGGGCGGCGAAAACATTCAGTACTTC
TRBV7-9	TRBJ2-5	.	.	CASSFDSQETQYF	TGTGCCAGCAGCTTCGACAGCCAAGAGACCCAGTACTTC
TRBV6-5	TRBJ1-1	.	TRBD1	CAVQGQVNTEAFF	TGTGCCGTCCAGGGACAGGTGAACACTGAAGCTTTCTTT
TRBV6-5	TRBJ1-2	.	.	CASDSTGSSNYGYTF	TGTGCCAGCGATAGTACCGGGTCTTCAAACTATGGCTACACCTTC
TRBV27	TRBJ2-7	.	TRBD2	CASSSHTLAGVYEQYF	TGTGCCAGCAGTTCCCATACCCTAGCGGGAGTGTACGAGCAGTACTTC
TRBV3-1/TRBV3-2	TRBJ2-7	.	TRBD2	CASSQGLAGDTLTYEQYF	TGTGCCAGCAGCCAAGGGCTAGCGGGAGACACTCTAACCTACGAGCAGTACTTC
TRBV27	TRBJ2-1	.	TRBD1	CASSLSRQGRHDEQFF	TGTGCCAGCAGTTTATCGCGACAGGGGCGTCACGATGAGCAGTTCTTC
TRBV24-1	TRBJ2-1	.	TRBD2	CATTSSGNSNEQFF	TGTGCCACCACGTCTAGCGGGAACTCCAATGAGCAGTTCTTC
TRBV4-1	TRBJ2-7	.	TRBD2	CASSQESGSGTSGYEQYF	TGCGCCAGCAGCCAAGAGAGCGGATCCGGGACTAGCGGATACGAGCAGTACTTC
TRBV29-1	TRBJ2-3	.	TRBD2	CSVPREEKTDTQYF	TGCAGCGTTCCGCGGGAGGAGAAGACAGATACGCAGTATTTT
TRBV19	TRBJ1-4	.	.	CASSIVGGDEKLFF	TGTGCCAGTAGTATAGTGGGAGGCGACGAAAAACTGTTTTTT
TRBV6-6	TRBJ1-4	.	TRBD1	CATRPDRGREKLFF	TGTGCCACCAGACCGGACAGGGGGCGTGAAAAACTGTTTTTT
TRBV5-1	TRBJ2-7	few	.	CASSLGRAYGDEQYF	TGCGCCAGCAGCTTGGGCCGGGCCTACGGGGACGAGCAGTACTTC
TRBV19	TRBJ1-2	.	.	CASTIGTNRDNYGYTF	TGTGCCAGTACAATTGGAACAAACAGGGACAACTATGGCTACACCTTC
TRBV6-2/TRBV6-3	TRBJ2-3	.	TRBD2	CASNPGTSGVTDTQYF	TGTGCCAGCAACCCCGGGACTAGCGGGGTTACAGATACGCAGTATTTT
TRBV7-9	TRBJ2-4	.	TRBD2	CASSPTSANIQYF	TGTGCCAGCAGTCCGACTAGCGCAAACATTCAGTACTTC
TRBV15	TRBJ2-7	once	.	CATSISSSGYEQYF	TGTGCCACCAGCATCAGCAGTTCAGGGTACGAGCAGTACTTC
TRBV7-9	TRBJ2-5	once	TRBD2	CASAPGLAAETQYF	TGTGCCAGTGCCCCGGGACTAGCTGCAGAGACCCAGTACTTC
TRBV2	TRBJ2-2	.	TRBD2	CASSEPGREITGELFF	TGTGCCAGCAGTGAACCCGGGCGGGAGATTACCGGGGAGCTGTTTTTT
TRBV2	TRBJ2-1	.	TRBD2	CASNSPGLAGLSRYNEQFF	TGTGCCAGCAATTCCCCGGGACTAGCGGGCCTTAGCCGCTACAATGAGCAGTTCTTC
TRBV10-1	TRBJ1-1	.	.	CASSERGYSEAFF	TGCGCCAGCAGTGAACGGGGGTACTCTGAAGCTTTCTTT
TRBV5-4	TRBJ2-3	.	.	CASSFTGRGDTQYF	TGTGCCAGCAGCTTCACAGGGAGAGGAGATACGCAGTATTTT
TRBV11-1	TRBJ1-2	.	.	CASSLQDYGYTF	TGTGCCAGCAGCTTACAGGACTATGGCTACACCTTC
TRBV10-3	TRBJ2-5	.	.	CAISESPDLETQYF	TGTGCCATCAGTGAGTCCCCAGATTTGGAGACCCAGTACTTC
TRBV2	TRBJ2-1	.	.	CASKRNEQFF	TGTGCCAGCAAGCGGAATGAGCAGTTCTTC
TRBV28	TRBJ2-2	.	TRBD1	CASRQNSGGPVGELFF	TGTGCCAGCAGACAAAATTCAGGGGGCCCGGTCGGGGAGCTGTTTTTT
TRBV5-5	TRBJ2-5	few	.	CASSPHTTNTYQETQYF	TGTGCCAGCAGCCCCCACACGACTAATACGTACCAAGAGACCCAGTACTTC
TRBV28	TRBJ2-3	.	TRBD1	CASHQTGSDTQYF	TGTGCCAGCCACCAGACAGGGTCGGATACGCAGTATTTT
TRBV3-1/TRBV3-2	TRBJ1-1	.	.	CASRNTTMNTEAFF	TGTGCCAGCAGAAACACAACCATGAACACTGAAGCTTTCTTT
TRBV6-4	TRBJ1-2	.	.	CASSFQRARNYGYTF	TGTGCCAGCAGCTTCCAGCGGGCAAGAAACTATGGCTACACCTTC
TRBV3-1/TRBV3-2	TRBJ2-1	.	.	CASSLFPRDEQFF	TGTGCCAGCAGCCTTTTCCCCCGGGATGAGCAGTTCTTC
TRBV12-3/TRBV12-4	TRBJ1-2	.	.	CASSLDRIPYTF	TGTGCCAGCAGCTTGGACAGAATTCCCTACACCTTC
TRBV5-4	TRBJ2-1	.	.	CASSLVGPREEQFF	TGTGCCAGCAGCTTGGTTGGGCCGAGAGAAGAGCAGTTCTTC
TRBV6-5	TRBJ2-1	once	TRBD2	CASNLAGGLNEQFF	TGTGCCAGCAATCTGGCGGGAGGGCTGAATGAGCAGTTCTTC
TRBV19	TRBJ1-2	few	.	CASSINRQPYGYTF	TGTGCCAGTAGTATTAACCGACAGCCCTATGGCTACACCTTC
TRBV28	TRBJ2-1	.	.	CASSFPGAGSDEQFF	TGTGCCAGCAGTTTCCCGGGAGCCGGCAGCGATGAGCAGTTCTTC
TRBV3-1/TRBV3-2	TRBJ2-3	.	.	CASSQEGGGASTDTQYF	TGTGCCAGCAGCCAAGAAGGCGGAGGTGCTAGCACAGATACGCAGTATTTT
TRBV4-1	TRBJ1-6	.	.	CASSLRGAPLHF	TGCGCCAGCAGCCTACGGGGGGCACCCCTCCACTTT
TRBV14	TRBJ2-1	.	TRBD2	CASSQGQLAGNEQFF	TGTGCCAGCAGCCAAGGGCAACTAGCGGGGAATGAGCAGTTCTTC
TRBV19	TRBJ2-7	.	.	CASSIGRDYEQYF	TGTGCCAGTAGTATTGGCAGGGATTACGAGCAGTACTTC
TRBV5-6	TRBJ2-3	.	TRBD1	CASSPGTGSTDTQYF	TGTGCCAGCAGCCCGGGGACAGGGAGCACAGATACGCAGTATTTT
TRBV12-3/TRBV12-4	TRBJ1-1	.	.	CASSLGQNTEAFF	TGTGCCAGCAGTTTAGGACAGAACACTGAAGCTTTCTTT
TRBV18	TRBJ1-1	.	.	CASSPGAVEAFF	TGTGCCAGCTCACCAGGGGCGGTTGAAGCTTTCTTT
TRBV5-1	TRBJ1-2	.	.	CASSLERTGDGYTF	TGCGCCAGCAGCTTGGAACGGACGGGAGATGGCTACACCTTC
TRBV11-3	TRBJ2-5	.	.	CASSRDKETQYF	TGTGCCAGCAGCCGGGATAAGGAGACCCAGTACTTC
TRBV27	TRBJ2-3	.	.	CASRMGGLPQSTQYF	TGTGCCAGCCGGATGGGGGGGCTACCACAATCCACGCAGTATTTT
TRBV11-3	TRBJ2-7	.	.	CATGSLPYEQYF	TGTGCCACGGGATCCCTACCCTACGAGCAGTACTTC
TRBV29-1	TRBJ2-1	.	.	CSVDSYGEQFF	TGCAGCGTTGATAGTTACGGTGAGCAGTTCTTC